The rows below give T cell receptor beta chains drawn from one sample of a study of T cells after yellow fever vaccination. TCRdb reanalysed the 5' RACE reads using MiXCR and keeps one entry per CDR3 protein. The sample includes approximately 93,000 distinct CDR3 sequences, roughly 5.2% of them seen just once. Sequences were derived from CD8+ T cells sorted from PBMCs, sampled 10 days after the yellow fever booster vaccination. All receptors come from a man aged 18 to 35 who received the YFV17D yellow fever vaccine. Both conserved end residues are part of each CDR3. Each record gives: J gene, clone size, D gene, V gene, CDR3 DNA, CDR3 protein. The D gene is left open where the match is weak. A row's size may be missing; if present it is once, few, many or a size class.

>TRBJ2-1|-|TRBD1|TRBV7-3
TGTGCCAGCAGCTTAATCGGACAGGGGTCAAAGGACAATGAGCAGTTCTTC
CASSLIGQGSKDNEQFF
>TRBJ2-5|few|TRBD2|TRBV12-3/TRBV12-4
TGTGCCAGCAGTCCAGGACTAGTCAGGGTCCAGTACTTC
CASSPGLVRVQYF
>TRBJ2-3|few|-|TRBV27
TGTGCCAGCCAACTAGCATCTGTCACAGATACGCAGTATTTT
CASQLASVTDTQYF
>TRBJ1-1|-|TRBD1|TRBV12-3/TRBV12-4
TGTGCCAGCAGTGGGACAGGGTCGAACACTGAAGCTTTCTTT
CASSGTGSNTEAFF
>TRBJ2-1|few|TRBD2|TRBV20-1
TGCAGTGCTAGAGATCGAAGCGGGGTTGACAATGAGCAGTTCTTC
CSARDRSGVDNEQFF
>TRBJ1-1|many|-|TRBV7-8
TGTGCCAGCAACCCACTGGGGGGCACTGAAGCTTTCTTT
CASNPLGGTEAFF
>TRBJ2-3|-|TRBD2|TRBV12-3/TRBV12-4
TGTGCCAGCAGTTTTCTCGCGGGGGAGACAGATACGCAGTATTTT
CASSFLAGETDTQYF
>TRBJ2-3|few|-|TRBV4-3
TGCGCCAGCAGCACAGGGAGCAGGGCAGATACGCAGTATTTT
CASSTGSRADTQYF
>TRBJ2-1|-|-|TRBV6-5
TGTGCCAGCAGTTACTCGATCTCACCCCCGACTAGTCACGAGCAGTTCTTC
CASSYSISPPTSHEQFF
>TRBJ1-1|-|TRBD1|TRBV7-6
TGTGCCAGCAGCGCGCCAGGGGGTTCGAACACTGAAGCTTTCTTT
CASSAPGGSNTEAFF
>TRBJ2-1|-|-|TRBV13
TGTGCCAGCAGCCCCAGTGGAGATGAGCAGTTCTTC
CASSPSGDEQFF
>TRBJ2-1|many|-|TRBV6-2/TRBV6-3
TGTGCCAGCAGTTACTCGAACGACCTCAATGAGCAGTTCTTC
CASSYSNDLNEQFF
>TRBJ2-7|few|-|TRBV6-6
TGTGCCAGCAGTTATTCAGGCGCCACCTACGAGCAGTACTTC
CASSYSGATYEQYF
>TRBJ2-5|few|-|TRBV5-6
TGTGCCAGCAGCTTGGGGCGGGGAGGCTTCCTAGAGACCCAGTACTTC
CASSLGRGGFLETQYF
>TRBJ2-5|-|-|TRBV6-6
TGTGCCAGCACCGAATTCGGGGCCAGTGTCGAGACCCAGTACTTC
CASTEFGASVETQYF
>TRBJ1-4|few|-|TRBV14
TGTGCCAGCAGCCAAGTAGGGGTCGGAAAACTGTTTTTT
CASSQVGVGKLFF
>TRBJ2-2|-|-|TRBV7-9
TGTGCCAGCAGTACGCTCCCGGGACAAAGCGCCGGGGAGCTGTTTTTT
CASSTLPGQSAGELFF
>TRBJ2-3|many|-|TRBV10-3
TGTGCCATCACCCGGGACTCCCTCACAGATACGCAGTATTTT
CAITRDSLTDTQYF
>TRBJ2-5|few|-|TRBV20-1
TGCAGTGCTAGAGATGATGCGGGCGTACAAGAGACCCAGTACTTC
CSARDDAGVQETQYF
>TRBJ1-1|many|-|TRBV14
TGTGCCAGCAGCCAAGGAGGGGGGAACACTGAAGCTTTCTTT
CASSQGGGNTEAFF
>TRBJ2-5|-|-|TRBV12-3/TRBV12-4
TGTGCCAGCAGCGATGGGGAGACCCAGTACTTC
CASSDGETQYF
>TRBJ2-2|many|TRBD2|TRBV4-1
TGCGCCAGCAGCCCGACCTTCCCTAGCGGGGCCACCGGGGAGCTGTTTTTT
CASSPTFPSGATGELFF
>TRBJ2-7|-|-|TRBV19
TGTGCCAGTAGTATAGGCGTCGGGTACGAGCAGTACTTC
CASSIGVGYEQYF
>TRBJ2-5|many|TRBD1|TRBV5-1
TGCGCCAGCAGCAAACAGGGGTCCCAAGAGACCCAGTACTTC
CASSKQGSQETQYF
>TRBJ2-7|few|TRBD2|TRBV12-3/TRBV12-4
TGTGCCAGCGCCGGGACTAGCGGGGGCAGCTCCTACGAGCAGTACTTC
CASAGTSGGSSYEQYF